A selection of T cell receptor beta chains follows, all from one sample in a study of blood T cells in healthy people across ages. TCRdb called the 5' RACE reads again in MiXCR, with one record for every CDR3 protein. The data hold about 1.4 million distinct CDR3 sequences, with 59% observed a single time. The sample taken for sequencing was blood. The receptors shown here come from a man between 18 and 29 years old in good health. CDR3s include the opening cysteine and the closing phenylalanine or tryptophan. The order of the fields is D gene, V gene, J gene, clone size, CDR3 protein, CDR3 DNA. A D gene is named only where the DNA matches it firmly. The size of a clone is reported for some rows only, either as once, few or many, or as a class for expanded clones.

d_gene: -; v_gene: TRBV6-5; j_gene: TRBJ1-2; abundance: -; CDR3aa: CASTKGRQFYGYTF; CDR3nt: TGTGCCAGCACCAAGGGCAGGCAATTCTATGGCTACACCTTC
d_gene: -; v_gene: TRBV4-1; j_gene: TRBJ2-5; abundance: -; CDR3aa: CASSPSLYQETQYF; CDR3nt: TGCGCCAGCAGTCCCAGCTTGTACCAAGAGACCCAGTACTTC
d_gene: -; v_gene: TRBV12-3/TRBV12-4; j_gene: TRBJ1-1; abundance: -; CDR3aa: CASSPRAREAFF; CDR3nt: TGTGCCAGCAGTCCCAGGGCTCGTGAAGCTTTCTTT
d_gene: -; v_gene: TRBV7-6; j_gene: TRBJ2-6; abundance: once; CDR3aa: CASSLAGGRAGANVLTF; CDR3nt: TGTGCCAGCAGCTTAGCGGGGGGGCGTGCTGGGGCCAACGTCCTGACTTTC
d_gene: -; v_gene: TRBV20-1; j_gene: TRBJ1-2; abundance: few; CDR3aa: CSAPGEGGYTF; CDR3nt: TGCAGTGCCCCCGGCGAGGGTGGCTACACCTTC
d_gene: TRBD2; v_gene: TRBV4-2; j_gene: TRBJ2-7; abundance: few; CDR3aa: CASSQGSGRYSYEQYF; CDR3nt: TGTGCCAGCAGCCAGGGTAGCGGGAGGTACTCCTACGAGCAGTACTTC
d_gene: TRBD1; v_gene: TRBV24-1; j_gene: TRBJ2-5; abundance: -; CDR3aa: CATSDTPGQGYQETQYF; CDR3nt: TGTGCCACCAGTGATACTCCGGGACAGGGGTACCAAGAGACCCAGTACTTC
d_gene: -; v_gene: TRBV2; j_gene: TRBJ2-7; abundance: -; CDR3aa: CASSGGVIGSYEQYF; CDR3nt: TGTGCCAGCAGTGGTGGGGTGATTGGTTCCTACGAGCAGTACTTC
d_gene: -; v_gene: TRBV9; j_gene: TRBJ2-1; abundance: -; CDR3aa: CASSVEVSVNSYNEQFF; CDR3nt: TGTGCCAGCAGCGTAGAGGTATCGGTTAACTCCTACAATGAGCAGTTCTTC
d_gene: -; v_gene: TRBV20-1; j_gene: TRBJ2-5; abundance: -; CDR3aa: CSVRSPLQETQYF; CDR3nt: TGCAGTGTTAGGAGTCCCCTACAAGAGACCCAGTACTTC
d_gene: -; v_gene: TRBV12-3/TRBV12-4; j_gene: TRBJ2-3; abundance: -; CDR3aa: CASSLGEASVHTDTQYF; CDR3nt: TGTGCCAGCAGTTTGGGGGAGGCTAGCGTCCACACAGATACGCAGTATTTT
d_gene: TRBD2; v_gene: TRBV4-3; j_gene: TRBJ2-5; abundance: -; CDR3aa: CASSQDSSGGRETQYF; CDR3nt: TGCGCCAGCAGCCAAGATTCCAGCGGGGGTCGGGAGACCCAGTACTTC
d_gene: -; v_gene: TRBV28; j_gene: TRBJ2-7; abundance: -; CDR3aa: CASTDPTYEQYF; CDR3nt: TGTGCCAGCACCGACCCGACTTACGAGCAGTACTTC
d_gene: -; v_gene: TRBV4-1; j_gene: TRBJ2-5; abundance: -; CDR3aa: CASSQVGLGKETQYF; CDR3nt: TGCGCCAGCAGCCAAGTTGGGCTGGGAAAAGAGACCCAGTACTTC
d_gene: -; v_gene: TRBV5-1; j_gene: TRBJ2-7; abundance: -; CDR3aa: CASSSFPRRAYEQYF; CDR3nt: TGCGCCAGCAGCTCCTTTCCCAGGAGAGCATACGAGCAGTACTTC
d_gene: TRBD2; v_gene: TRBV6-1; j_gene: TRBJ2-1; abundance: -; CDR3aa: CASGTKNWREVYNEQFF; CDR3nt: TGTGCCAGCGGAACCAAGAATTGGCGGGAGGTATACAATGAGCAGTTCTTC
d_gene: -; v_gene: TRBV6-2/TRBV6-3; j_gene: TRBJ2-7; abundance: -; CDR3aa: CASAGLNLYEQYF; CDR3nt: TGTGCCAGCGCCGGACTAAACCTCTACGAGCAGTACTTC
d_gene: TRBD2; v_gene: TRBV20-1; j_gene: TRBJ2-5; abundance: -; CDR3aa: CSAREILWLAGPPTETQYF; CDR3nt: TGCAGTGCTAGAGAAATTTTATGGCTAGCGGGTCCCCCAACGGAGACCCAGTACTTC
d_gene: TRBD2; v_gene: TRBV5-5; j_gene: TRBJ2-3; abundance: -; CDR3aa: CASSLDASGSLDTQYF; CDR3nt: TGTGCCAGCAGCTTGGATGCTAGCGGGAGTTTGGATACGCAGTATTTT
d_gene: -; v_gene: TRBV12-3/TRBV12-4; j_gene: TRBJ1-2; abundance: -; CDR3aa: CASSFSVSAPPYGYTF; CDR3nt: TGTGCCAGCAGTTTTTCGGTATCGGCCCCTCCCTATGGCTACACCTTC
d_gene: -; v_gene: TRBV6-2/TRBV6-3; j_gene: TRBJ2-1; abundance: -; CDR3aa: CASSFPTGASSYNEQFF; CDR3nt: TGTGCCAGCAGTTTTCCCACAGGAGCGAGCTCCTACAATGAGCAGTTCTTC
d_gene: TRBD1; v_gene: TRBV12-3/TRBV12-4; j_gene: TRBJ2-3; abundance: -; CDR3aa: CASSLRLDLPLRGPTDTQYF; CDR3nt: TGTGCCAGCAGTTTAAGACTCGACCTGCCCCTCAGGGGGCCAACAGATACGCAGTATTTT
d_gene: -; v_gene: TRBV20-1; j_gene: TRBJ2-1; abundance: -; CDR3aa: CSARPPGVPEQFF; CDR3nt: TGCAGTGCTAGACCTCCGGGCGTCCCCGAGCAGTTCTTC
d_gene: TRBD2; v_gene: TRBV4-3; j_gene: TRBJ2-3; abundance: few; CDR3aa: CASSRWTSGASTDTQYF; CDR3nt: TGCGCCAGCAGCCGATGGACTAGCGGGGCTAGCACAGATACGCAGTATTTT
d_gene: -; v_gene: TRBV5-1; j_gene: TRBJ2-6; abundance: -; CDR3aa: CASSLEFGYTTGANVLTF; CDR3nt: TGCGCCAGCAGCTTGGAGTTTGGTTACACAACTGGGGCCAACGTCCTGACTTTC
d_gene: TRBD1; v_gene: TRBV20-1; j_gene: TRBJ2-3; abundance: -; CDR3aa: CSAGWSGGERDTQYF; CDR3nt: TGCAGTGCAGGGTGGTCAGGGGGCGAGAGAGATACGCAGTATTTT
d_gene: TRBD1; v_gene: TRBV13; j_gene: TRBJ2-7; abundance: -; CDR3aa: CASSPRQGLFYEQYF; CDR3nt: TGTGCCAGCAGCCCAAGACAGGGTCTCTTCTACGAGCAGTACTTC
d_gene: TRBD1; v_gene: TRBV4-1; j_gene: TRBJ2-2; abundance: once; CDR3aa: CASSQDSGGGELFF; CDR3nt: TGCGCCAGCAGCCAAGATTCAGGGGGCGGGGAGCTGTTTTTT
d_gene: TRBD2; v_gene: TRBV6-1; j_gene: TRBJ2-5; abundance: -; CDR3aa: CASTLREGKTQYF; CDR3nt: TGTGCCAGCACTTTGCGGGAGGGGAAGACCCAGTACTTC
d_gene: TRBD2; v_gene: TRBV6-4; j_gene: TRBJ2-1; abundance: -; CDR3aa: CASSLGGPPNEQFF; CDR3nt: TGTGCCAGCAGTCTGGGAGGGCCACCCAATGAGCAGTTCTTC
d_gene: -; v_gene: TRBV20-1; j_gene: TRBJ2-3; abundance: many; CDR3aa: CSASVYSLRDTSTDTQYF; CDR3nt: TGCAGTGCTAGCGTCTACTCCCTCAGGGACACTAGCACAGATACGCAGTATTTT
d_gene: -; v_gene: TRBV3-1; j_gene: TRBJ2-7; abundance: -; CDR3aa: CASSQDVGGGYDEQYF; CDR3nt: TGTGCCAGCAGCCAAGATGTGGGAGGGGGCTACGACGAGCAGTACTTC
d_gene: -; v_gene: TRBV6-6; j_gene: TRBJ2-4; abundance: -; CDR3aa: CASNEIGGEQYF; CDR3nt: TGTGCCAGCAACGAAATAGGGGGGGAGCAGTACTTC
d_gene: TRBD2; v_gene: TRBV6-5; j_gene: TRBJ2-7; abundance: once; CDR3aa: CASSYSWGEGGYEQYF; CDR3nt: TGTGCCAGCAGTTACTCATGGGGGGAGGGCGGCTACGAGCAGTACTTC
d_gene: -; v_gene: TRBV20-1; j_gene: TRBJ2-3; abundance: -; CDR3aa: CSASSSRGRTDTQYF; CDR3nt: TGCAGTGCTAGCAGTTCCCGGGGGCGCACAGATACGCAGTATTTT
d_gene: TRBD1; v_gene: TRBV7-2; j_gene: TRBJ2-3; abundance: -; CDR3aa: CASSPKNDRVSTDTQYF; CDR3nt: TGTGCCAGCAGCCCGAAAAATGACAGGGTGAGCACAGATACGCAGTATTTT
d_gene: -; v_gene: TRBV20-1; j_gene: TRBJ2-2; abundance: -; CDR3aa: CSARDRSDSTGELFF; CDR3nt: TGCAGTGCTAGAGATCGGAGTGATAGTACCGGGGAGCTGTTTTTT
d_gene: -; v_gene: TRBV27; j_gene: TRBJ2-1; abundance: -; CDR3aa: CASSSHLPLAEQKYNEQFF; CDR3nt: TGTGCCAGCAGTTCTCACCTACCATTAGCGGAACAAAAGTACAATGAGCAGTTCTTC
d_gene: TRBD1; v_gene: TRBV10-3; j_gene: TRBJ2-3; abundance: -; CDR3aa: CAISVPDRGLKDTQYF; CDR3nt: TGTGCCATCAGTGTTCCCGACAGGGGGCTTAAAGATACGCAGTATTTT
d_gene: -; v_gene: TRBV11-1; j_gene: TRBJ2-7; abundance: once; CDR3aa: CASSLLAAEVYEQYF; CDR3nt: TGTGCCAGCAGCTTACTGGCAGCGGAGGTCTACGAGCAGTACTTC
d_gene: -; v_gene: TRBV7-6; j_gene: TRBJ2-4; abundance: -; CDR3aa: CASTTGFSRNIQYF; CDR3nt: TGTGCCAGCACCACAGGGTTCTCCCGAAACATTCAGTACTTC
d_gene: -; v_gene: TRBV13; j_gene: TRBJ2-5; abundance: -; CDR3aa: CASSLIGDQETQHF; CDR3nt: TGTGCCAGCAGCTTAATCGGAGATCAAGAGACCCAGCACTTC
d_gene: -; v_gene: TRBV12-3/TRBV12-4; j_gene: TRBJ2-3; abundance: -; CDR3aa: CASSLSPRPNERDTQYF; CDR3nt: TGTGCCAGCAGTCTTTCTCCGCGGCCCAACGAGAGAGATACGCAGTATTTT
d_gene: TRBD2; v_gene: TRBV20-1; j_gene: TRBJ2-3; abundance: -; CDR3aa: CSASGLAGGRADTQYF; CDR3nt: TGCAGTGCTAGTGGACTAGCGGGAGGTAGGGCAGATACGCAGTATTTT
d_gene: -; v_gene: TRBV6-1; j_gene: TRBJ2-3; abundance: medium-sized; CDR3aa: CASSEAAGGSTDTQYF; CDR3nt: TGTGCCAGCAGTGAAGCCGCTGGGGGTAGCACAGATACGCAGTATTTT